The next 5 T cell receptor beta chains were all read from a single sample in a study of lymphopenia after photon versus proton radiotherapy. TCRdb's copy holds only in-frame clones and misses some; the assay was immunoSEQ multiplex PCR. Of over 40,000 clones in the sample, under 95% are singletons; the top ten hold more than 15%. This material consisted of peripheral blood, taken from a patient treated with photon-based radiotherapy. Receptors were obtained from a woman between 40 and 50 years old with cholangiocarcinoma.

V and J are TRBV6-1 and TRBJ2-7; TRBD1 or TRBD2 may be the D gene (6 bases each). The CDR3 has 16 amino acids. CDR1 MNHNS and CDR2 SASEGT come from the germline V gene. V was cut by 2 bases and J by 2 bases, with 16 bases left in between. The CDR3 is CASSEKVGGPTYEQYF. The CDR3 DNA reads TGTGCCAGCAGTGAAAAGGTCGGGGGCCCCACCTACGAGCAGTACTTC.

This clone was detected only once. The chain employs TRBV9 and TRBJ2-7; no clear D. Germline lookup yields CDR1 SGDLS and CDR2 YYNGEE. CDR3 length: 13 amino acids. The V end lost 2 bases, the J end lost 6 bases, and 12 bases lay between the germline ends. The CDR3 loop reads CASSVRSGGEQYF. The CDR3, as DNA: TGTGCCAGCAGCGTGCGATCCGGTGGCGAGCAGTACTTC.

The DNA for the CDR3 is TGTGCCAGCAGCAACATCGACGGCGAAGCCTACGAGCAGTACTTC. It encodes CASSNIDGEAYEQYF. This chain connects TRBV5-5 to TRBJ2-7; D gene ambiguous. The CDR3 is made up of 15 amino acids. CDR1 and CDR2 (germline): SGHKS, YYEKEE (reference sequence). Trimming left V 4 bases short and J 2 bases short, with 16 bases between.

The chain recombines TRBV25-1 with TRBJ2-1, with D possibly being TRBD1 (6 bases). The CDR3 contains 13 residues. Looked up from germline, CDR1 is MGHDK and CDR2 is SYGVNS. V was trimmed by 7 bases and J by 14 bases, leaving 21 bases between them. The CDR3 region is CASTRKQGDKEFF. In nucleotides, the CDR3 is TGTGCCAGCACCCGTAAACAGGGCGATAAAGAGTTCTTC.

The rearrangement links TRBV10-1 to TRBJ2-1, with a tentative D call TRBD1 (6 bases). CDR1 and CDR2 (germline): WNHNN, SYGVQD (reference sequence). Trimming pared 2 bases from V and 1 base from J, leaving 9 bases between. This CDR3 is built from 15 residues. The CDR3 loop is CASSERGTSYNEQFF. The CDR3 DNA is TGCGCCAGCAGTGAGAGGGGGACATCCTACAATGAGCAGTTCTTC.